This entry is about one T cell receptor (beta chain). The antigen remains undetermined. Here immunoSEQ multiplex PCR was the method, and the copy in TCRdb shows in-frame clones only, minus some. The table lists about 170,000 clones, about 87% of them singletons. The sample is drawn from a study of radiation and T cells in renal cell carcinoma. General observations from the study: Pretreatment tumor biopsies were lacking, so baseline clonotypes are unknown. Top tumor clonotypes rose in blood 2 weeks post-radiation, then contracted.

Per the germline V gene, CDR1 is MNHNY and CDR2 is SVGAGI (reference sequence). CDR3 length equals 15 residues. V shed 5 bases and J shed 1 base, with 12 bases lying between them. Time point here: blood 4 weeks post-SBRT, at nephrectomy. Sample treatment: 15 Gy SBRT to primary tumor, nephrectomy 4 weeks later. Clear cell pathology was present in this patient's renal cell carcinoma. The specimen was blood, collected from a patient whose treatment included radiotherapy and nephrectomy. This rearrangement joins TRBV6-6 to TRBJ1-5; perhaps TRBD1 as D (5 bases). The clonotype comes from a woman in her forties or fifties with renal cell carcinoma. CDR3 in amino acids: CASSTLDTSNQPQHF. The DNA for the CDR3 is TGTGCCAGCAGTACCCTGGACACAAGCAATCAGCCCCAGCATTTT.